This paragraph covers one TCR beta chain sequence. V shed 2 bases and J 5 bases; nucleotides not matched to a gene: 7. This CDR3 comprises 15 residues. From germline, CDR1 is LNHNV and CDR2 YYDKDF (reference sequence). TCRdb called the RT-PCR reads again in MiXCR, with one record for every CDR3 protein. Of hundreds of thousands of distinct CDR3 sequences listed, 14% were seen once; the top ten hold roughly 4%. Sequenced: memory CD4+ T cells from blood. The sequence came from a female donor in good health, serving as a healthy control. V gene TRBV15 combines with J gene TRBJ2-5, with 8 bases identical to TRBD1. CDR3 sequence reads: CATSRSRGPEETQYF. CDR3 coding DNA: TGTGCCACCAGCAGATCCAGGGGGCCGGAGGAGACCCAGTACTTC.